This TCR beta chain was obtained from a study of shared clonotypes between healthy human individuals. Notes on the study in general: The study found about 5% of naive CD4 clonotypes shared across a handful of donors. Measured sharing among donors was expected to vary with sequencing depth.

CD8 cells classed as naive were CD45RO-negative and positively selected for CCR7, excluding terminally differentiated effector memory CD45RA+ cells. Remarks on this clone: What it binds is unknown.

The study ran the assay at deep level. Per the original methods: Owing to the provision of junction-only sequences devoid of quality scores by immunoSEQ, filtering differed. Using immunoSEQ multiplex PCR, the repertoire was profiled, and TCRdb retains in-frame clones only, with some absent. V, J and clone size derive from that table, while D and trimming were established from the DNA sequence. This table has about 580,000 clones, 98% appearing once. The source is a man aged 30 to 45 in good health. Material: naive CD8+ T cells sorted from blood.

Here the CDR3 DNA reads TGTGCCAGCAGCTTCGCGTGGGGACAGGGTTACACCGGGGAGCTGTTTTTT. The encoded protein is CASSFAWGQGYTGELFF. V and J are TRBV13 and TRBJ2-2, with 9 bases matching TRBD1. V gave up 3 bases and J gave up 3 bases; unmatched junction bases: 8. CDR1 and CDR2 from the germline V gene are PRHDT and FYEKMQ (reference sequence). The CDR3 length is 17 residues.